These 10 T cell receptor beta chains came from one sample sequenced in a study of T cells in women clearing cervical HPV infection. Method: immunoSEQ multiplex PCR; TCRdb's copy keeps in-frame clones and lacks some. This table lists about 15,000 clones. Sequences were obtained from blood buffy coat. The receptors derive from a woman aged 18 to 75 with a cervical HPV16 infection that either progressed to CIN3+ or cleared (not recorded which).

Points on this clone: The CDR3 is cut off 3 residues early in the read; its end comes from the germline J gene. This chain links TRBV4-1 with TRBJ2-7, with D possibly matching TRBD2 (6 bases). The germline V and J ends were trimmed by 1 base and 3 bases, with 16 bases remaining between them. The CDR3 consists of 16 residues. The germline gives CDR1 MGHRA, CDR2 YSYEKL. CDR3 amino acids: CASSQGVSEGSYEQYF. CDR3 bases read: TGCGCCAGCAGCCAAGGGGTTTCGGAGGGGAGCTACGAG.

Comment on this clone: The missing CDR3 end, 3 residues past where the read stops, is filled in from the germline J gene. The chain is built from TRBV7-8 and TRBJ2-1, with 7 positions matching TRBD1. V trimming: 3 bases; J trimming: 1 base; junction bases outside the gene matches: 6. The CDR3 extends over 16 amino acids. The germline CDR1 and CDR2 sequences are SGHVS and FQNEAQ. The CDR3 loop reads CASSLDRPASYNEQFF. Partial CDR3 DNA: TGTGCCAGCAGCTTGGACAGGCCGGCGTCCTACAATGAG.

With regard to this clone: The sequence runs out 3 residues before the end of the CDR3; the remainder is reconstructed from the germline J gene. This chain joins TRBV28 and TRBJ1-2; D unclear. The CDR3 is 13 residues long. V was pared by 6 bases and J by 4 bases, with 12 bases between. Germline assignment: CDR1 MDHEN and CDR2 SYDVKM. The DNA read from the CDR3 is TGTGCCAGCAGGGTGGGCCATAGCTATGGC. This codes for CASRVGHSYG. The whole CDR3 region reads CASRVGHSYGYTF.

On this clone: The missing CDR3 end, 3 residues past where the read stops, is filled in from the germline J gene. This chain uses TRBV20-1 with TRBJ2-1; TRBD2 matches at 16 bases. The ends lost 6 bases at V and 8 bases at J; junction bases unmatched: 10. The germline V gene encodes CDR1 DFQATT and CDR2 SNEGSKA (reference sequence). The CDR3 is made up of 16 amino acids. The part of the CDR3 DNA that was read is TGCAGTGCACCCGGGACTAGCGGGAGGGTATTCGATGAG. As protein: CSAPGTSGRVFDE. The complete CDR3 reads CSAPGTSGRVFDEQFF.

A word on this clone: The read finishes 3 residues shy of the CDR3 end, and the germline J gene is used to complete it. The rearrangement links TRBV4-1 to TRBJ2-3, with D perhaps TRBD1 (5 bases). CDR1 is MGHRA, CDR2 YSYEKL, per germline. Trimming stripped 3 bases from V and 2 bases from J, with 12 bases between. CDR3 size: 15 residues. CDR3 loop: CASSQVTVPTDTQYF. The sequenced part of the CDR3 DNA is TGCGCCAGCAGCCAGGTGACAGTCCCCACAGATACG.

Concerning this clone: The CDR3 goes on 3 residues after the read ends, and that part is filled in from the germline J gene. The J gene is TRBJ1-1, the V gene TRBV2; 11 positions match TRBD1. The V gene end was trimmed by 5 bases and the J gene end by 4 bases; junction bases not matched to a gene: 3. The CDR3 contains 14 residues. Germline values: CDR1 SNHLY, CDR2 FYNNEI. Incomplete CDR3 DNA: TGTGCCAGCAGTTTAGGGACAGGGGGCACTGAA. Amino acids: CASSLGTGGTE. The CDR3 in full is CASSLGTGGTEAFF.

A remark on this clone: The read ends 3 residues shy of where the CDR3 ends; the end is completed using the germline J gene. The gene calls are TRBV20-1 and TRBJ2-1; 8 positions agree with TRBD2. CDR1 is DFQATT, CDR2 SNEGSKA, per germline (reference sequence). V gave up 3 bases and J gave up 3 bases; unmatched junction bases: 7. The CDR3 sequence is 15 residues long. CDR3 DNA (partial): TGCAGTGCTAGCGGGGGGGCCTGGAGCTACAATGAG. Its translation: CSASGGAWSYNE. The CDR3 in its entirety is CSASGGAWSYNEQFF.

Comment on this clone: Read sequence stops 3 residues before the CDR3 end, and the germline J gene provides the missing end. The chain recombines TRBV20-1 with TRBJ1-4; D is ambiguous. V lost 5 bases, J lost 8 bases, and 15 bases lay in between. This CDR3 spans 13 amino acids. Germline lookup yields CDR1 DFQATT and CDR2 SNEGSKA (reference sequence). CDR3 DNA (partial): TGCAGTGCTTACGTAGTTCCCGAGGAAAAA. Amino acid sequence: CSAYVVPEEK. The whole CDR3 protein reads CSAYVVPEEKLFF.

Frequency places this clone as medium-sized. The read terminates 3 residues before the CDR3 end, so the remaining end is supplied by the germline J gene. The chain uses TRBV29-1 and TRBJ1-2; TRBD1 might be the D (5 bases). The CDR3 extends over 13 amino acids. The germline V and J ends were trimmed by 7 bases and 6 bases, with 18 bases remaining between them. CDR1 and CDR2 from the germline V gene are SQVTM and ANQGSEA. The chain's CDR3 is CSARAAVRDGYTF. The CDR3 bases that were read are TGCAGCGCCAGGGCAGCCGTGAGAGATGGC. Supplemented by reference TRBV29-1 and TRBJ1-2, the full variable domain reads SAVISQKPSRDICQRGTSLTIQCQVDSQVTMMFWYRQQPGQSLTLIATANQGSEATYESGFVIDKFPISRPNLTFSTLTVSNMSPEDSSIYLCSARAAVRDGYTFGSGTRLTVV.

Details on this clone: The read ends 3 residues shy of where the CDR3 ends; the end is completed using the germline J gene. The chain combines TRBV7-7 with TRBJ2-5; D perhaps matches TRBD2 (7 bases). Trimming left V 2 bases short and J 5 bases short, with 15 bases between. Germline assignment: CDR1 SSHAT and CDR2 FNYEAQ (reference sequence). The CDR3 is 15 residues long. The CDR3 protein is CASSLTGGVVETQYF. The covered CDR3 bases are TGTGCCAGCAGCTTAACGGGGGGCGTTGTGGAGACC.